This TCR beta chain came from a study of neurological immune-mediated disorders. Study overall: Relapsing-remitting forms accounted for about 90% of the roughly 35 multiple sclerosis patients and secondary progressive forms for 3. Broader study findings: When the repertoires were sorted by phylogenetic grouping, those of 18 of 34 multiple sclerosis patients ended up in one related-CDR3 cluster, a possible signature.

Where libraries were unsorted, they were derived from 2 million PBMCs stored at -80 degrees C. The cDNA was generated through 5'RACE incorporating 10-nucleotide random UMIs. TCRdb processed the 5' RACE reads anew with MiXCR; each CDR3 protein has one entry. The sample has 24,000 or so distinct CDR3 sequences; 2% to 2.5% are singletons. Remarks on this clonotype: What it recognizes is unknown. One junction end disagrees with the germline gene, perhaps due to a read error.

The source material was PBMCs. The receptor comes from a woman aged 50 to 60 with multiple sclerosis.

CDR3 DNA: TGTGCCAGCCGGGGGGTTGGAAATAATTCACCCCTCAACTTT. It encodes CASRGVGNNSPLNF. The chain couples TRBV11-1 to TRBJ1-6; D might be TRBD1 (5 bases). Germline CDR1 is SGHAT and CDR2 is FQDESV (reference sequence). This CDR3 contains 14 residues.